A single sample is the source of the 15 T cell receptor beta chains below, sequenced in a study of T-cell reconstitution after alpha-beta-depleted transplantation in children. Researchers prepared the TCRbeta library using unique molecular identifiers, the study reports. TCRdb called the PCR reads again in MiXCR, with one record for every CDR3 protein. The repertoire holds around 700,000 distinct CDR3 sequences, with around 13% as singletons. The sample consisted of PBMCs, taken before TCRalphabeta/CD19-depleted stem cell transplant. The receptors were gathered from a girl aged 2-10 years with congenital amegakaryocytic thrombocytopenia, due to receive a stem cell transplant.

This clonotype has at least ten counts. This sequence joins TRBV20-1 and TRBJ2-7; 10 nucleotides agree with TRBD2. Germline V lookup: CDR1 DFQATT, CDR2 SNEGSKA (reference sequence). The CDR3 has 15 residues. The junction had 12 bases not matched to a gene; V was cut back by 4 bases and J by 6 bases. As DNA, the CDR3 is TGCAGTGCTAAAAGGACTAGCGGAGATCTACTCGAGCAGTACTTC. Translation gives CSAKRTSGDLLEQYF.

This clonotype was detected a few times. The chain recombines TRBV12-3 or TRBV12-4 with TRBJ2-7; tentative D call: TRBD2 (5 bases). The CDR3 loop spans 16 amino acids. V shed 3 bases and J shed 4 bases, with 19 bases lying between them. The CDR3 loop reads CASSLVVALVPYEQYF. The CDR3 nucleotides are TGTGCCAGCAGTTTGGTGGTAGCGCTAGTCCCTTACGAGCAGTACTTC.

This clonotype showed up many times. The rearrangement uses TRBV20-1 and TRBJ1-4; D remains ambiguous. The CDR3 runs to 15 residues. Trimming took off 0 bases at V and 4 bases at J, with 12 bases between the two ends. The germline V gene encodes CDR1 DFQATT and CDR2 SNEGSKA (reference sequence). Here the CDR3 DNA reads TGCAGTGCTAGAGATTTCGCCTCAGATAATGAAAAACTGTTTTTT. Translating it yields CSARDFASDNEKLFF.

This clonotype occurred many times. This sequence joins TRBV12-3 or TRBV12-4 and TRBJ2-5, with a tentative D call TRBD2 (5 bases). This CDR3 region has 16 residues. Trimming cost V 0 bases and J 1 base, with 12 bases left between them. CDR3 loop: CASSLARSGPQETQYF. The CDR3 DNA sequence: TGTGCCAGCAGTTTAGCAAGGAGCGGCCCCCAAGAGACCCAGTACTTC.

This clonotype occurred a few times. This chain connects TRBV6-5 to TRBJ2-7; D gene ambiguous. Germline V gene sequence: CDR1 MNHEY, CDR2 SVGAGI. The ends were cut back, 0 bases at V and 3 bases at J, with 15 bases in the middle. The CDR3 totals 16 residues. The chain's CDR3 is CASSYSTLRKLYEQYF. In nucleotides, the CDR3 is TGTGCCAGCAGTTACTCAACCCTCCGGAAGCTCTACGAGCAGTACTTC.

The rearrangement links TRBV5-1 to TRBJ2-3, with TRBD2 matching over 10 bases. The ends lost 4 bases at V and 0 bases at J; junction bases unmatched: 8. Looked up from germline, CDR1 is SGHRS and CDR2 is YFSETQ. The CDR3 has 17 residues. CDR3 in DNA: TGCGCCAGCAGCCAGGGGGTAGCGGGAGGTAGCACAGATACGCAGTATTTT. Protein sequence: CASSQGVAGGSTDTQYF.

This chain links TRBV5-1 with TRBJ2-3; tentative D call: TRBD1 (5 bases). Germline CDR1 SGHRS, CDR2 YFSETQ. V was shortened by 0 bases and J by 6 bases, with 17 bases between the two germline ends. The CDR3 contains 16 residues. This chain's CDR3 is CASSLAAGLDGDTQYF. The CDR3 coding sequence is TGCGCCAGCAGCTTGGCCGCAGGGTTGGATGGGGATACGCAGTATTTT.

This rearrangement joins TRBV12-3 or TRBV12-4 to TRBJ2-2, with D tentatively TRBD1 (6 bases). V shed 2 bases and J shed 1 base, with 11 bases lying between them. This CDR3 comprises 16 residues. In DNA, the CDR3 is TGTGCCAGCAGTTTACTGGGGGCTGGGAACACCGGGGAGCTGTTTTTT. The encoded protein is CASSLLGAGNTGELFF.

This clonotype was seen ten or more times. The chain employs TRBV20-1 and TRBJ2-1; tentatively, D is TRBD2 (6 bases). CDR3 length: 12 amino acids. In germline, CDR1 is DFQATT, CDR2 SNEGSKA (reference sequence). Deletions cut 3 bases from V and 7 bases from J, with 10 bases between. CDR3 DNA: TGCAGTGCTAGCCCTCGGGGGAATGAGCAGTTCTTC. This gives the protein CSASPRGNEQFF.

This clonotype was seen ten or more times. The chain combines TRBV15 with TRBJ2-1; 10 nucleotides agree with TRBD2. CDR1 and CDR2 from the germline V gene are LNHNV and YYDKDF (reference sequence). The CDR3 has 15 amino acids. V trimming: 3 bases; J trimming: 6 bases; junction bases outside the gene matches: 5. The CDR3 bases are TGTGCCACCAGCAGTATAGCGGGAGGTAGCAATGAGCAGTTCTTC. Its protein is CATSSIAGGSNEQFF.

The table lists this clonotype with a few counts. CDR3 in DNA: TGCAGTGCTAAGGGACTAGCGGGAATGTCGGGGGATTCAGATACGCAGTATTTT. It is translated as CSAKGLAGMSGDSDTQYF. The rearrangement uses TRBV20-1 and TRBJ2-3; 13 nucleotides align to TRBD2. The CDR3 length is 18 residues. The V and J ends lost 4 bases and 4 bases, in that order; junction bases with no gene match: 14. The germline CDR1 and CDR2 sequences are DFQATT and SNEGSKA (reference sequence).

The chain recombines TRBV20-1 with TRBJ2-7, with no clear D. Per the germline V gene, CDR1 is DFQATT and CDR2 is SNEGSKA (reference sequence). There are 11 residues in the CDR3. Trimming stripped 3 bases from V and 4 bases from J, with 7 bases between. CDR3 amino acids: CSASTNYEQYF. In DNA, the CDR3 is TGCAGTGCTAGCACTAATTACGAGCAGTACTTC.

The rearrangement joins TRBV3-1 to TRBJ2-3; 8 nucleotides match TRBD2. Per the germline V gene, CDR1 is LGHDT and CDR2 is YNNKEL (reference sequence). V lost 1 base and J lost 5; bases outside the gene matches: 5. The CDR3 runs 15 residues. This chain's CDR3 is CASSQAGLAIDTQYF. The CDR3 bases are TGTGCCAGCAGCCAAGCTGGACTAGCTATAGATACGCAGTATTTT.

The rearrangement links TRBV28 to TRBJ2-5; 12 bases match TRBD2. This CDR3 has 16 residues. Trimming removed 6 bases from V and 5 bases from J; junction bases left unmatched: 10. Germline CDR1 MDHEN, CDR2 SYDVKM. CDR3 in amino acids: CASRLGLAGSQETQYF. The CDR3 nucleotides are TGTGCCAGCAGACTTGGACTAGCGGGAAGCCAGGAGACCCAGTACTTC.

This clonotype was detected only a few times. V usage is TRBV25-1 and J usage is TRBJ2-1, with 13 bases fitting TRBD2. The CDR3 sequence is 16 residues long. Germline assignment: CDR1 MGHDK and CDR2 SYGVNS. J gave up 10 bases and V 1 base, and 7 bases lay outside the gene matches. CDR3 residues: CASSESGTSGNGEQFF. For the CDR3, the DNA is TGTGCCAGCAGTGAATCCGGGACTAGCGGGAACGGCGAGCAGTTCTTC.